This TCR beta chain was retrieved from a study of cytomegalovirus exposure and HLA in healthy donors. At the level of the study: Clustering assigned about 79% of the approximately 430 genotyped donors to the Caucasian-associated ancestry cluster.

Study-wide points: Association of under 20,000 TCR beta sequences with HLA alleles was found at 0.05 false discovery rate in a later analysis. Reports credit the classifier with highly specific, highly sensitive diagnosis of cytomegalovirus status. Specific recognition of CMV antigens was confirmed in vitro for a few chains (all CMV-associated).

With respect to this clone: Its target is unknown.

This CDR3 spans 13 amino acids. Per germline, CDR1 GTSNPN and CDR2 SVGIG (reference sequence). Vbeta (60) and Jbeta (13) primers were used in the PCR. Produced via immunoSEQ multiplex PCR; TCRdb's table is partial and in-frame only. The sample lists some 130,000 clones; more than 65% were seen once. The V and J genes are TRBV30 and TRBJ2-5; 10 bases are a match to TRBD1. Gene TRBJ2-7 matches the end of the DNA better, so the J call may be wrong. The source of this sequence is a man in his fifties in good health and CMV-seronegative. The sample taken for sequencing was PBMCs. For the CDR3, the DNA is TGTGCCTGCCAGACAGGGGGCATCTACGAGCAGTACTTC. It specifies CACQTGGIYEQYF.